The present T cell receptor (beta chain) was sequenced within a study of control samples from healthy donors and cancer patients. Sequencing was performed with immunoSEQ multiplex PCR; in TCRdb, only in-frame clones are kept and a portion is missing. The sample contains some 150,000 clones, 90% to 95% of which appear only once. The CDR3 extends over 13 amino acids. Trimming removed 3 bases at V and 5 bases at J, with 11 bases between. CDR1 is DFQATT and CDR2 is SNEGSKA in the germline V gene (reference sequence). This rearrangement joins TRBV20-1 to TRBJ2-1; D gene uncertain. This receptor was identified in a woman in her twenties or thirties in good health. Sample: blood. The DNA for the CDR3 is TGCAGTGCTAGTCGGGCCCCCAACAATGAGCAGTTCTTC. Translated: CSASRAPNNEQFF.